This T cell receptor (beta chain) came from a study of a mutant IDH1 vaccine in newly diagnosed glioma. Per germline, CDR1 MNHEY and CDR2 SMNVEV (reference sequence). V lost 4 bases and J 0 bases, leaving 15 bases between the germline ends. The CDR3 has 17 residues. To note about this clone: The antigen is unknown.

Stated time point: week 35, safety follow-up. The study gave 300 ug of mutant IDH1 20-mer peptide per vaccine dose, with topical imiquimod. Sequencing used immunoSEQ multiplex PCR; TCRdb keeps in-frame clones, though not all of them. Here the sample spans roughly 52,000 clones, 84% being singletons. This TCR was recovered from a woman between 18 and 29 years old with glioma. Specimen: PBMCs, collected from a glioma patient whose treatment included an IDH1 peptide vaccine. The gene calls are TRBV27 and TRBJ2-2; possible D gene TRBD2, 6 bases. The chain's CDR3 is CASSSPLGGANTGELFF. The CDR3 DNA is TGTGCCAGCAGTTCACCTCTGGGCGGGGCGAACACCGGGGAGCTGTTTTTT.